This TCR beta chain was observed in a study of T cells in Graves' hyperthyroidism and ophthalmopathy. This clonotype was counted only a few times. Its antigen is unknown. Trimming cost V 4 bases and J 1 base, with 14 bases left between them. The length of the CDR3 is 15 residues. Germline V lookup: CDR1 MDHEN, CDR2 SYDVKM. Broader study findings: Blood also showed most of the thyroid clonotypes that were expanded above 0.001.

RNA transcripts gave rise to amplified TCR beta CDR3 regions. Researchers ran a first-round RT-PCR on the TCR CDR3 using the HTBI primer set. TCRdb re-derived calls from the multiplex PCR reads in MiXCR, one entry per CDR3 protein. The repertoire holds around 250,000 distinct CDR3 sequences, more than 12% seen once, with roughly 15% in the top ten. Diagnoses rested on clinical symptoms, serum thyroxine and TRAb, thyroid ultrasound and orbital computed tomography. PBMCs were sourced from more than 7.5 ml fresh peripheral blood. The sample consisted of blood. The rearrangement links TRBV28 to TRBJ2-7; maybe TRBD2 (7 bases). This clonotype was obtained from a woman in her forties with Graves' hyperthyroidism that later progressed to Graves' ophthalmopathy. The CDR3 region has the DNA TGTGCCAGCAGTTCCGGGGGGCCACCTTCCTACGAGCAGTACTTC. Protein product: CASSSGGPPSYEQYF.